The source of this T cell receptor (beta chain) is a study of blood T cell repertoires in COVID-19. Study background: Some COVID-19 samples were acute and others convalescent; all came from the United States, Italy and Spain. T cells, B-cell-depleted T cells, or PBMCs provided the cDNA or gDNA that served as material.

This CDR3 spans 14 amino acids. CDR1 and CDR2 (germline): MNHNY, SVGAGI (reference sequence). V was trimmed by 3 bases and J by 2 bases, leaving 9 bases between them. Per the study methods: Counts of nucleated cells, estimated from reference gene primer amplification, were obtained. Repertoires were generated with immunoSEQ multiplex PCR, while TCRdb's copy carries only in-frame clones and drops some. From that table come the V and J calls and clone size; the DNA was used to work out D and trimming. The sample has under 200,000 clones, 85% to 90% seen once. The sequencing input was peripheral blood. The chain combines TRBV6-6 with TRBJ2-3; D is possibly TRBD2 (6 bases). The clonotype was recovered from a man in his late teens or twenties with active or convalescent COVID-19. The CDR3 sequence is CASSYAGITDTQYF. CDR3 bases: TGTGCCAGCAGTTATGCGGGGATCACAGATACGCAGTATTTT.